The entry below describes one T cell receptor (beta chain). Its antigen is still unknown. The sample originates from a study of naive and memory T cell subsets. Study-wide results and caveats: No ground truth validated the naive and memory repertoire findings. Each distinct alpha or beta sequence counts as one clonotype.

Two oligonucleotides, mixed equimolar, formed the beta constant-region primer covering TRBC1 and TRBC2. Ligated cDNA was amplified by four rounds of PCR with nested alpha and beta constant-region primers and SP2. TCRdb reprocessed the UMI-ligation and nested PCR reads via MiXCR and lists one record per CDR3 protein. The data show about 120,000 distinct CDR3 sequences, about 36% seen once. CMV status came from CD4+ IFNgamma after overnight CMV lysate stimulation. After CD4 positive bead selection, the CD4-negative fraction gave CD8 T cells. The germline V gene has CDR1 SGHRS and CDR2 YFSETQ. CDR3 size: 14 residues. V lost 0 bases and J lost 0, with 5 bases in between.

The receptor was isolated from a human donor in good health. The chain joins TRBV5-1 to TRBJ2-3; D call uncertain. The sequencing input was central memory CD4+ T cells from blood. DNA of the CDR3: TGCGCCAGCAGCTTGGAAGGCAGCACAGATACGCAGTATTTT. Translation: CASSLEGSTDTQYF.